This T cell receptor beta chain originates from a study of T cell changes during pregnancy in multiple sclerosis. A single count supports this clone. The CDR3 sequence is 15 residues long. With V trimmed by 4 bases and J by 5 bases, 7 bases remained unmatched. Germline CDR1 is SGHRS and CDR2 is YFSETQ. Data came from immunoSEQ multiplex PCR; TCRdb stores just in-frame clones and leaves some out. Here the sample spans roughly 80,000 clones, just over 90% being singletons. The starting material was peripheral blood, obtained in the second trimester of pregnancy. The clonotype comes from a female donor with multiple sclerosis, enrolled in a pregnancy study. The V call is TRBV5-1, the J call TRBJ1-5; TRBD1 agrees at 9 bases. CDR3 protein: CASSPEGQGYQPQHF. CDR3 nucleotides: TGCGCCAGCAGCCCCGAGGGACAGGGATATCAGCCCCAGCATTTT.